This T cell receptor (beta chain) was captured in a study of Ad26.COV2.S vaccination and SARS-CoV-2 variants. Study-wide findings and caveats: Substantial post-vaccination breadth of spike-specific CD8+ and CD4+ T cell responses was reported. The study found similar non-spike TCR breadth in vaccine and placebo recipients.

This clone has just one count. The antigen is not known. Generated by immunoSEQ multiplex PCR, the TCRdb table keeps only in-frame clones and is missing some. Here the sample spans about 400,000 clones, about 92% being singletons. Treatment indicated: roughly 19 received Ad26.COV2.S at low or high dose, single or two shots; five or six received placebo; per-sample allocation not given. Day 63 after the first vaccine or placebo injection was the time point for sampling. The donor's status was that of an adult aged 18-55 years in Boston. Trimming shortened V by 1 base and J by 6 bases, and 7 bases separated the two germline ends. This CDR3 is 13 amino acids long. The germline gives CDR1 SGHTA, CDR2 FQGNSA.

The V call is TRBV7-2, the J call TRBJ2-1, with unresolved D. Sequenced material: peripheral blood, taken in a trial of Ad26.COV2.S vaccine versus placebo. The receptor was isolated from a person aged 18-65 years who received the Ad26.COV2.S COVID-19 vaccine or a placebo. This chain's CDR3 is CASSLGFGNEQFF. The CDR3, as DNA: TGTGCCAGCAGCTTAGGGTTTGGCAATGAGCAGTTCTTC.